The T cell receptor (beta chain) described here comes from a study of blood T cell repertoires in COVID-19. The overall study: COVID-19 samples from acute and convalescent phases originated in the United States, Italy and Spain.

Recruits, aged roughly 18 to 89 years, lived in 25 or so US areas. Cohort 3 recovery required two negative PCRs, clearance, or symptom resolution. Original handling: Counts of nucleated cells, estimated from reference gene primer amplification, were obtained. The repertoire was sequenced with immunoSEQ multiplex PCR; TCRdb's copy has only in-frame clones and lacks some. V and J calls and clone size are copied from that table; D and trimming were computed from the DNA. The sample yields over 250,000 clones, about nine tenths seen once. Germline loops: CDR1 SGHRS, CDR2 YFSETQ. Trimming left V 1 base short and J 2 bases short, with 15 bases between. The CDR3 is 16 residues long. The count of this clone is one.

Sequencing was carried out using PBMCs or T cells enriched from blood (not recorded which). The chain joins TRBV5-1 to TRBJ1-1, with a tentative D call TRBD1 (5 bases). The source is a woman aged 25-40 years who had recovered from COVID-19. The chain's CDR3 is CASSLLLGRDNTEAFF. The DNA for the CDR3 is TGCGCCAGCAGCTTGTTGTTAGGGCGGGACAACACTGAAGCTTTCTTT.